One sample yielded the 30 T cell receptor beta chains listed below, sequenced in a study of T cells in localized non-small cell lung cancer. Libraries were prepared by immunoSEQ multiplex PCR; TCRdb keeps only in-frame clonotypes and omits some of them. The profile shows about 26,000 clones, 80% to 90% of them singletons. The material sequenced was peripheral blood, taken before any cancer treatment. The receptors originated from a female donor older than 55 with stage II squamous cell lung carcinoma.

CDR3 in amino acids: CASSLALANTEAFF. CDR3 nucleotides: TGTGCCAGCAGCTTAGCGCTAGCGAACACTGAAGCTTTCTTT. The chain recombines TRBV7-8 with TRBJ1-1; D is uncertain. The CDR3 covers 14 residues. Trimming stripped 0 bases from V and 1 base from J, with 6 bases between. Germline V gene data show CDR1 as SGHVS and CDR2 as FQNEAQ.

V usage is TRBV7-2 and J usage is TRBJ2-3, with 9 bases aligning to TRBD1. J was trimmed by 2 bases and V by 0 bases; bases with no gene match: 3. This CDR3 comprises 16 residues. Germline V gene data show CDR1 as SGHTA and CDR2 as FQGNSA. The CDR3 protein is CASSLAGTGPTDTQYF. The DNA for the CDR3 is TGTGCCAGCAGCTTAGCGGGGACAGGGCCCACAGATACGCAGTATTTT.

CDR3 residues: CASSLGGQERTQYF. The CDR3 region has the DNA TGTGCCAGCAGCTTAGGCGGGCAGGAAAGGACCCAGTACTTC. This chain joins TRBV7-3 and TRBJ2-5; D is perhaps TRBD2 (5 bases). The germline V gene has CDR1 SGHTA and CDR2 FQGTGA. The CDR3 runs to 14 residues. V lost 2 bases to trimming and J lost 7 bases, with 14 bases between them. The variable domain in full, completed from reference TRBV7-3 and TRBJ2-5, reads GAGVSQTPSNKVTEKGKYVELRCDPISGHTALYWYRQSLGQGPEFLIYFQGTGAADDSGLPNDRFFAVRPEGSVSTLKIQRTERGDSAVYLCASSLGGQERTQYFGPGTRLLVL.

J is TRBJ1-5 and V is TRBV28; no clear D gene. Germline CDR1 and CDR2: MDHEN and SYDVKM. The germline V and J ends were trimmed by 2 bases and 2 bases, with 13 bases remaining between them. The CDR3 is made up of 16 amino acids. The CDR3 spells CASSLVQSLGNQPQHF. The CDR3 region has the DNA TGTGCCAGCAGTTTAGTACAGTCACTTGGCAATCAGCCCCAGCATTTT.

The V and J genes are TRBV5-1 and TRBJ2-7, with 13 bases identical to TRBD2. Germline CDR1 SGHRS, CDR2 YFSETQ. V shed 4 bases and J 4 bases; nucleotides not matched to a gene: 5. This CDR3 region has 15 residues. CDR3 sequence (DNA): TGCGCCAGCAGCCCCGGGACTAGCGGGAAGTACGAGCAGTACTTC. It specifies CASSPGTSGKYEQYF.

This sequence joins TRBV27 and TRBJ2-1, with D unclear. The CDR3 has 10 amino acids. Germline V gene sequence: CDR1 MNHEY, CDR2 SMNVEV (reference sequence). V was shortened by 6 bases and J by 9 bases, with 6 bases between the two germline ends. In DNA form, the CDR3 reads TGTGCCAGCAGGGTGGCTGAGCAGTTCTTC. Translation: CASRVAEQFF.

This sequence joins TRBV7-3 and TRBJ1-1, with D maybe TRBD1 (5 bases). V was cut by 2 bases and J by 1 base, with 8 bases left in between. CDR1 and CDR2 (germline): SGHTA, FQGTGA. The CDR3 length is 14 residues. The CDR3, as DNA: TGTGCCAGCAGCTTATCGGGGGGGAACACTGAAGCTTTCTTT. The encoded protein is CASSLSGGNTEAFF.

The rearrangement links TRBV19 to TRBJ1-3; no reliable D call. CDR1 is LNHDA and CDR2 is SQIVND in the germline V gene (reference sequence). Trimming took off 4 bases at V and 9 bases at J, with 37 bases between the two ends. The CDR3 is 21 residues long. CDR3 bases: TGTGCCAGTAGTAGCCTACAATCCCCTCTGGAAACGCCAACTCAGAAGCCCACCATATATTTT. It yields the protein CASSSLQSPLETPTQKPTIYF.

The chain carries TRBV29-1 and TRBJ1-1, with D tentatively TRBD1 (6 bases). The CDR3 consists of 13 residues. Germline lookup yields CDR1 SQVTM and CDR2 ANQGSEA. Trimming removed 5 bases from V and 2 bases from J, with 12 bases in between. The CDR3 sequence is CSVYRQENTEAFF. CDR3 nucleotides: TGCAGCGTTTACAGACAGGAAAACACTGAAGCTTTCTTT.

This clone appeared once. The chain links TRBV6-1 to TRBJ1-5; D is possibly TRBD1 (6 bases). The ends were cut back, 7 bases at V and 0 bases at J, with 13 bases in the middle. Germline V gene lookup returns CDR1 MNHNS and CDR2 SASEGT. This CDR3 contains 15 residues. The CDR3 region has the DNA TGTGCCAGCACCGGAGGGACATATAGCAATCAGCCCCAGCATTTT. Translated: CASTGGTYSNQPQHF.

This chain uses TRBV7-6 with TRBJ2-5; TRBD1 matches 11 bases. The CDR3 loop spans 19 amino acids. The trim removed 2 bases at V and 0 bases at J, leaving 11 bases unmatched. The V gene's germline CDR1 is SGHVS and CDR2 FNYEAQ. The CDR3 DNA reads TGTGCCAGCAGCTTAATTGGAGGACAGGGGGCAAGGTACCAAGAGACCCAGTACTTC. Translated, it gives CASSLIGGQGARYQETQYF.

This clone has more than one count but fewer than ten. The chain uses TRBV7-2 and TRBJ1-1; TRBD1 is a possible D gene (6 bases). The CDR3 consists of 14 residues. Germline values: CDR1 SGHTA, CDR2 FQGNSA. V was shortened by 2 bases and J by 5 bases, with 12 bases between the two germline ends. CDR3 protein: CASSLLPGETEAFF. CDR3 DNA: TGTGCCAGCAGCTTATTACCAGGGGAGACTGAAGCTTTCTTT.

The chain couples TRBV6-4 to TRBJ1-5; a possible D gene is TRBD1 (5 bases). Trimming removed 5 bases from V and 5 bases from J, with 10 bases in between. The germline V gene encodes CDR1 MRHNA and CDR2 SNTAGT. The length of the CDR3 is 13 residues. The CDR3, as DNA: TGTGCCAGCAGTACACAGGAGGATCAGCCCCAGCATTTT. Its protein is CASSTQEDQPQHF.

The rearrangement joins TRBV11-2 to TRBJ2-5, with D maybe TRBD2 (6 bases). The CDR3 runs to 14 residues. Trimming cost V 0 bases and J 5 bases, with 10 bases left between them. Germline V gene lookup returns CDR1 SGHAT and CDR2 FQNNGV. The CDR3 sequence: CASSLELAGETQYF. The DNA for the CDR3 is TGTGCCAGCAGCTTAGAACTAGCTGGTGAGACCCAGTACTTC.

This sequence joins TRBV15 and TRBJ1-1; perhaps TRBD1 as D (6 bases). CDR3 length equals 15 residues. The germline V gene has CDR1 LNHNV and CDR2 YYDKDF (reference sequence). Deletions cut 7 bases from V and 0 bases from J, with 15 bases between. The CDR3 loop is CATNTGQTMNTEAFF. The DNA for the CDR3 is TGTGCCACCAATACAGGGCAAACCATGAACACTGAAGCTTTCTTT.

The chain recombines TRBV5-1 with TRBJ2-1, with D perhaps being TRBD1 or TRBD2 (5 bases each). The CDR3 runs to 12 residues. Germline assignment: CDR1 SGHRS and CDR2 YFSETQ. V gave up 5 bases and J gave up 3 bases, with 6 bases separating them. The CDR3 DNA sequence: TGCGCCAGCAGGGGGGACTACAATGAGCAGTTCTTC. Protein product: CASRGDYNEQFF.

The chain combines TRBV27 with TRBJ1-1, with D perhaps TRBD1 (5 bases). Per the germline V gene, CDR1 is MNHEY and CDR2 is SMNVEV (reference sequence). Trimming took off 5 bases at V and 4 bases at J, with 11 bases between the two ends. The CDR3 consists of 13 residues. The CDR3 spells CASSHRQSTEAFF. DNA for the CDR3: TGTGCCAGCAGTCATCGACAGAGCACTGAAGCTTTCTTT.

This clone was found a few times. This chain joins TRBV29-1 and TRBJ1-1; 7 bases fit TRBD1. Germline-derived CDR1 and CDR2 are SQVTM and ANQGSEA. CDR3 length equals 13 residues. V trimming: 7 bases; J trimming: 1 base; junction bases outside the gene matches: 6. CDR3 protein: CSAAGTENTEAFF. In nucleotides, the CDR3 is TGCAGCGCCGCCGGGACAGAGAACACTGAAGCTTTCTTT.

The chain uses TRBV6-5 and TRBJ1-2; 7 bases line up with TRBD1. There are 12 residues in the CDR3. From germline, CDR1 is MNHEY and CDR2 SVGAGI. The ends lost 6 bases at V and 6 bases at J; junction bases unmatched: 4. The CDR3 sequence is CASSLTGDGYTF. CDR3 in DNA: TGTGCCAGCAGCTTAACAGGGGATGGCTACACCTTC.

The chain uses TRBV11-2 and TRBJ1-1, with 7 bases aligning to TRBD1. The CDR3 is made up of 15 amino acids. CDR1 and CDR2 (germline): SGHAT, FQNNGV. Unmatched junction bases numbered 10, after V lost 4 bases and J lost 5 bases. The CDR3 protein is CASSSSRGMGTEAFF. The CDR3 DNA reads TGTGCCAGCAGCTCTTCCAGGGGGATGGGGACTGAAGCTTTCTTT.

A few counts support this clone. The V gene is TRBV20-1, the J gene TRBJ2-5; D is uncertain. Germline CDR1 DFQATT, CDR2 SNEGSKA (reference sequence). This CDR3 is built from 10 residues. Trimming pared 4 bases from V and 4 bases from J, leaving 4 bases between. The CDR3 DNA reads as TGCAGTGCTACTCGAGAGACCCAGTACTTC. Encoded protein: CSATRETQYF.

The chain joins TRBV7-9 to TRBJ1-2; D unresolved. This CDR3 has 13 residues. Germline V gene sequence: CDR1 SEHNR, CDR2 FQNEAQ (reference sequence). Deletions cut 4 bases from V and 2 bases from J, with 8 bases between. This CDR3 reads CASSSTANYGYTF. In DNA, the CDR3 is TGTGCCAGCAGCTCAACAGCAAACTATGGCTACACCTTC. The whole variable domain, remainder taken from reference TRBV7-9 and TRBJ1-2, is DTGVSQNPRHKITKRGQNVTFRCDPISEHNRLYWYRQTLGQGPEFLTYFQNEAQLEKSRLLSDRFSAERPKGSFSTLEIQRTEQGDSAMYLCASSSTANYGYTFGSGTRLTVV.

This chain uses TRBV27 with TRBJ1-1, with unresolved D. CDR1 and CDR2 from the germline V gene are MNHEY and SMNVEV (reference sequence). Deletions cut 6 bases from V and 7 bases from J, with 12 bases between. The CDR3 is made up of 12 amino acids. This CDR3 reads CASRSPTVEAFF. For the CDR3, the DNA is TGTGCCAGCAGGAGCCCCACGGTTGAAGCTTTCTTT.

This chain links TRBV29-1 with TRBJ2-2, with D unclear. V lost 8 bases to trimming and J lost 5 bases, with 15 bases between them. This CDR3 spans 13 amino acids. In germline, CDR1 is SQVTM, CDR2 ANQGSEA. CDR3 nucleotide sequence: TGCAGCTCCCAAGGAGTCTTGACCGGGGAGCTGTTTTTT. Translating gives CSSQGVLTGELFF.

The DNA for the CDR3 is TGTGCCAGCAGTTTACGGACTAGCCCCCCTCTTGGGAACACCGGGGAGCTGTTTTTT. It codes for CASSLRTSPPLGNTGELFF. The gene calls are TRBV27 and TRBJ2-2, with 8 bases lining up with TRBD2. Germline V gene sequence: CDR1 MNHEY, CDR2 SMNVEV (reference sequence). The trim removed 2 bases at V and 1 base at J, leaving 12 bases unmatched. The CDR3 runs 19 residues.

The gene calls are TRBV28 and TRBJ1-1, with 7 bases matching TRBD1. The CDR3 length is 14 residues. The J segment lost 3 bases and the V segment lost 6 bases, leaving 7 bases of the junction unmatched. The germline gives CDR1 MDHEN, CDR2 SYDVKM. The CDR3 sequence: CASSTGTVHTEAFF. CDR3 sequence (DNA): TGTGCCAGCAGCACGGGGACAGTCCACACTGAAGCTTTCTTT.

CDR3 in DNA: TGTGCCAGCTCACCGGAGGCCGTCAATCAGCCCCAGCATTTT. Translated: CASSPEAVNQPQHF. The chain employs TRBV18 and TRBJ1-5; D is uncertain. This CDR3 has 14 amino acids. Trimming pared 3 bases from V and 3 bases from J, leaving 9 bases between. The germline V gene encodes CDR1 KGHSH and CDR2 LQKENI.

The CDR3 nucleotides are TGTGCCAGCAGTCTGGAAAGCAATCAGCCCCAGCATTTT. The encoded protein is CASSLESNQPQHF. The V call is TRBV6-5, the J call TRBJ1-5; the D is unclear. The CDR3 sequence is 13 residues long. Germline V lookup: CDR1 MNHEY, CDR2 SVGAGI. Trimming removed 5 bases at V and 1 base at J, with 6 bases between.

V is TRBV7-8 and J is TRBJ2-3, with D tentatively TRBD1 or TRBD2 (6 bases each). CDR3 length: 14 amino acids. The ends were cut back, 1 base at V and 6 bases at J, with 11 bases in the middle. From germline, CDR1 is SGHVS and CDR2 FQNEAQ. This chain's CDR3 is CASSLGLGGDTQYF. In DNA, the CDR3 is TGTGCCAGCAGCTTAGGCTTAGGGGGGGATACGCAGTATTTT.

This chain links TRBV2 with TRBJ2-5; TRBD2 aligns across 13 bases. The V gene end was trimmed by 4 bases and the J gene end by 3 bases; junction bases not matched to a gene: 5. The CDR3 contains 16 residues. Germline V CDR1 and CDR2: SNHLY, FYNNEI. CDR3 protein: CASSAQLAGGEETQYF. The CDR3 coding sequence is TGTGCCAGCAGTGCACAACTAGCGGGAGGGGAAGAGACCCAGTACTTC.